Listed here are 5 T cell receptor beta chains from one sample, sequenced in a study of blood T cell repertoires in COVID-19. Sequenced by immunoSEQ multiplex PCR; TCRdb stores in-frame clones only, minus some. The repertoire consists of approximately 64,000 clones, with 88% occurring once and the leading ten covering less than 55%. Sequencing was carried out using peripheral blood. These receptors were taken from an older woman with COVID-19, enrolled during active disease.

This clone was picked up one time. This chain uses TRBV7-9 with TRBJ1-2; D call uncertain. Trimming removed 6 bases from V and 3 bases from J, with 5 bases in between. CDR1 and CDR2 from the germline V gene are SEHNR and FQNEAQ (reference sequence). This CDR3 has 11 residues. The CDR3 region is CASSRDYGYTF. The CDR3 nucleotides read TGTGCCAGCAGTCGTGACTATGGCTACACCTTC.

The chain combines TRBV18 with TRBJ1-1; D unresolved. Germline values: CDR1 KGHSH, CDR2 LQKENI. The CDR3 sequence is 13 residues long. Trimming removed 4 bases at V and 1 base at J, with 7 bases between. This CDR3 is CASSLAENTEAFF. The CDR3 nucleotides read TGTGCCAGCTCACTGGCGGAGAACACTGAAGCTTTCTTT.

The rearrangement uses TRBV28 and TRBJ2-7, with 7 nucleotides matching TRBD1. Germline loops: CDR1 MDHEN, CDR2 SYDVKM. The CDR3 has 14 amino acids. Trimming took 6 bases from V and 8 from J; bases not matched to a gene: 13. The CDR3 loop reads CASSLRDRFSKQYF. The CDR3 region has the DNA TGTGCCAGCAGCCTCCGGGACAGATTTAGCAAGCAGTACTTC.

The chain has TRBV29-1 and TRBJ2-7, with D possibly matching TRBD1 (6 bases). Germline loops: CDR1 SQVTM, CDR2 ANQGSEA. This CDR3 contains 12 residues. The V end was cut by 2 bases, the J end by 4 bases, with 9 bases between. In DNA form, the CDR3 reads TGCAGCGTTGAACAGGGGAGATACGAGCAGTACTTC. Its protein product is CSVEQGRYEQYF.

V is TRBV5-5 and J is TRBJ1-6; 9 bases line up with TRBD1. The length of the CDR3 is 15 residues. V trimming: 4 bases; J trimming: 9 bases; junction bases outside the gene matches: 8. Germline CDR1 reads SGHKS; CDR2 reads YYEKEE (reference sequence). CDR3 bases: TGTGCCAGCAGCCGGCAACAGGGGGCCGGTTCACCCCTCCACTTT. Its protein product is CASSRQQGAGSPLHF. The full variable domain, rest sourced from reference TRBV5-5 and TRBJ1-6, is DAGVTQSPTHLIKTRGQQVTLRCSPISGHKSVSWYQQVLGQGPQFIFQYYEKEERGRGNFPDRFSARQFPNYSSELNVNALLLGDSALYLCASSRQQGAGSPLHFGNGTRLTVT.